The 10 T cell receptor beta chains given below trace back to one sample, sequenced in a study of T cell responses to AZD1222 COVID-19 vaccine. Repertoires were generated with immunoSEQ multiplex PCR, while TCRdb's copy carries only in-frame clones and drops some. Of roughly 200,000 clones in the sample, under 95% are singletons; the top ten hold approximately 1%. The sequenced sample was peripheral blood, obtained on day 0 of MenACWY control vaccination. All receptors derive from an adult in good health.

This chain links TRBV19 with TRBJ2-7, with 7 bases matching TRBD2. V gave up 4 bases and J gave up 7 bases; unmatched junction bases: 7. CDR1 is LNHDA, CDR2 SQIVND, per germline (reference sequence). The CDR3 is 13 amino acids. This CDR3 reads CASSTTGAGEQYF. In DNA, the CDR3 is TGTGCCAGTAGTACGACCGGAGCGGGGGAGCAGTACTTC.

The chain recombines TRBV7-3 with TRBJ2-1, with a weak D call TRBD1 (6 bases). Trimming removed 5 bases at V and 3 bases at J, with 14 bases between. Germline values: CDR1 SGHTA, CDR2 FQGTGA. This CDR3 has 15 residues. CDR3 loop: CASSLQGPRYNEQFF. In DNA, the CDR3 is TGTGCCAGCAGCCTACAGGGACCCCGCTACAATGAGCAGTTCTTC.

The chain is built from TRBV5-1 and TRBJ2-7; TRBD1 matches 8 bases. This CDR3 has 14 amino acids. The V and J ends lost 5 bases and 6 bases, in that order; junction bases with no gene match: 10. CDR1 is SGHRS and CDR2 is YFSETQ in the germline V gene. In DNA, the CDR3 is TGCGCCAGCAGTCAGGACAGGGTAGTCTCCGAGCAGTACTTC. Protein product: CASSQDRVVSEQYF.

J is TRBJ2-1 and V is TRBV19; no firm D call. V gave up 5 bases and J gave up 1 base, with 6 bases separating them. Germline values: CDR1 LNHDA, CDR2 SQIVND (reference sequence). The CDR3 runs 13 residues. CDR3 DNA sequence: TGTGCCAGTAGTTCCAGATCCTACAATGAGCAGTTCTTC. Translation: CASSSRSYNEQFF.

This chain joins TRBV3-1 (or the pseudogene TRBV3-2) and TRBJ1-1; possible D gene TRBD1, 6 bases. The CDR3 loop spans 17 amino acids. V was pared by 0 bases and J by 0 bases, with 14 bases between. Germline V CDR1 and CDR2: LGHDT, YNNKEL (reference sequence). CDR3 protein: CASSQELDSILNTEAFF. The CDR3 DNA reads TGTGCCAGCAGCCAAGAACTGGACAGCATTTTGAACACTGAAGCTTTCTTT.

The chain recombines TRBV5-4 with TRBJ2-1, with 14 bases aligning to TRBD2. The CDR3 has 15 amino acids. V lost 4 bases and J lost 9; bases outside the gene matches: 6. Germline CDR1 is SGHNT and CDR2 is YYREEE (reference sequence). Here the CDR3 reads CASSTTSGGAREQFF. The CDR3, as DNA: TGTGCCAGCAGCACGACTAGCGGGGGGGCTCGTGAGCAGTTCTTC.

The rearrangement joins TRBV7-8 to TRBJ2-7, with D hard to call. Trimming removed 5 bases at V and 3 bases at J, with 8 bases between. Germline CDR1 SGHVS, CDR2 FQNEAQ. This CDR3 has 12 residues. CDR3 residues: CASSPNFYEQYF. The CDR3 coding sequence is TGTGCCAGCAGCCCGAATTTCTACGAGCAGTACTTC.

The gene calls are TRBV9 and TRBJ1-1, with D possibly being TRBD1 (6 bases). Trimming removed 0 bases from V and 0 bases from J, with 9 bases in between. CDR1 is SGDLS and CDR2 is YYNGEE in the germline V gene. CDR3 length: 15 amino acids. CDR3: CASSVVGQLNTEAFF. CDR3 bases: TGTGCCAGCAGCGTAGTCGGACAGCTGAACACTGAAGCTTTCTTT.

This clone was recorded only once. V usage is TRBV15 and J usage is TRBJ1-5; perhaps TRBD1 as D (5 bases). V was pared by 8 bases and J by 2 bases, with 10 bases between. The CDR3 runs to 13 residues. Germline loops: CDR1 LNHNV, CDR2 YYDKDF (reference sequence). This chain's CDR3 is CATGGFRNQPQHF. Written as DNA, the CDR3 is TGTGCCACCGGGGGGTTTCGCAATCAGCCCCAGCATTTT.

This chain joins TRBV30 and TRBJ1-5; no definite D call. Trimming removed 4 bases from V and 3 bases from J, with 10 bases in between. There are 13 residues in the CDR3. CDR1 and CDR2 (germline): GTSNPN, SVGIG (reference sequence). This CDR3 reads CAWTYGTNQPQHF. Here the CDR3 DNA reads TGTGCCTGGACTTACGGTACCAATCAGCCCCAGCATTTT. The full variable domain, with the rest looked up from reference TRBV30 and TRBJ1-5, is SQTIHQWPATLVQPVGSPLSLECTVEGTSNPNLYWYRQAAGRGLQLLFYSVGIGQISSEVPQNLSASRPQDRQFILSSKKLLLSDSGFYLCAWTYGTNQPQHFGDGTRLSIL.